A single T cell receptor (beta chain) is shown here with its context. In its sample, this clonotype was seen a few times. The antigen this receptor binds is unknown. No quality values exist for individual bases; no much larger clone is one base distant. The junction carries 7 bases between V and J, which are trimmed by 2 bases and 5 bases respectively. As encoded in the germline V gene, CDR1 is MNHEY while CDR2 is SVGEGT. The CDR3 spans 12 residues, from the cysteine through the phenylalanine. Just the 36-base CDR3 DNA is kept, in frame starting at base 1. The sequencer listed for this sample is Illumina NovaSeq 6000. TCRalpha and TCRbeta cDNA libraries were built by 5'RACE with constant-segment primers, adding sample barcodes and unique molecular identifiers. RNA was extracted from every sample with Trizol reagent. Library amplification was performed in two PCR steps, and a second sample barcode and Illumina TruSeq adapters were introduced in the second step. The libraries were sequenced on an Illumina NovaSeq using 2 x 150 bp paired-end reads. The source study handled its data this way. Reads were demultiplexed and collapsed into UMI-guided consensus sequences with migec v1.2.7. With mixcr v2.1.11, UMI consensuses were aligned to TRA and TRB V and J templates and assembled into clonotypes. Expanded or contracted clonotypes were those called significant by both edgeR and NoisET, with noise models trained on biological replicates. For edgeR calls, a false discovery rate-adjusted p below 0.01 and a log2 fold-change threshold of 1 were applied. As an exploratory analysis of dynamics, max-normalized trajectories of the 1000 most abundant clonotypes were examined with PCA combined with hierarchical clustering. Separately sequenced CD4+ and CD8+ repertoires were used to assign a CD4 or CD8 phenotype to each responding clone. The raw public reads went through TCRdb reprocessing: fastp at Q25, MiXCR clone calling, in-frame beta chains kept. Each CDR3 protein appears once, grouped with its most common genes and DNA. What appears here as the V and J calls and clone size reflects TCRdb's work, not the paper's. Within this sample are about 610,000 distinct CDR3 sequences, with roughly 17% of them counted one time only. Clones ranked in the top ten supply about 8.1% of the sample.

PBMCs were isolated by Ficoll-Paque density gradient centrifugation. The sample comes from a study of T-cell memory formation after mild COVID-19 (dated by TCRdb to the early 2020s). For context, the study as a whole: Most TCR sequence clusters were specific to one of the two donors. Longitudinal TCRalpha and TCRbeta repertoire sequencing tracked T-cell clones expanding and contracting after mild COVID-19 in a couple of donors. Two young, previously healthy adult volunteers, one female and one male, were included in the cohort.

Findings and caveats that apply to the study as a whole: Some responding clones were found in pre-infection memory, which suggests that pre-existing cross-reactive memory T cells took part in the SARS-CoV-2 response. The second-wave clones that peaked on day 37 were not confirmed to be SARS-CoV-2 specific. Contracting CD4+ clones were located mainly in the CM and EM memory subsets, whereas CD8+ clones were found to be enriched in EMRA. From day 15 to 85, contracting clones showed balanced CD4/CD8 phenotypes, whereas a second wave of clones that expanded from day 15 to 37 leaned towards CD4+. The study covered only a couple of mild cases, and larger cohorts including severe cases with pre-infection samples were considered necessary.

Rearrangement joined TRBV6-2 or TRBV6-3 to TRBJ2-7, with a weak D call of TRBD2 (5 bases match). This clonotype originated in an adult woman who had mild COVID-19 (a few samples of this study predate the infection). The sample titles of this study are shuffled in the database, so cell type and time point are left out; the donor was told from shared clones. Material for sequencing was PBMCs or a T cell subset sorted from them (not recorded which). The DNA sequence is TGTGCCAGCAGTTACACCGGGAACGAGCAGTACTTC. Its protein reads: CASSYTGNEQYF.